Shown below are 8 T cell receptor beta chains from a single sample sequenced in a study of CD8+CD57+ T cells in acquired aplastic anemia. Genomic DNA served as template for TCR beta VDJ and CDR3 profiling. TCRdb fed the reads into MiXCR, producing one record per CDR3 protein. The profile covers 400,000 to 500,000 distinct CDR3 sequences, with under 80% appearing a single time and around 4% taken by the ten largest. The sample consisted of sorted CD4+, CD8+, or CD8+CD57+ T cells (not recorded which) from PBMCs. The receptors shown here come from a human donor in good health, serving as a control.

The CDR3 loop reads CASSGRTGHEQFF. The DNA for the CDR3 is TGTGCCAGCAGCGGCAGGACAGGTCATGAGCAGTTCTTC. V is TRBV9 and J is TRBJ2-1, with TRBD1 matching over 7 bases. Trimming at V came to 3 bases and at J to 8 bases, leaving 5 bases not matched to a gene. Germline assignment: CDR1 SGDLS and CDR2 YYNGEE. CDR3 size: 13 residues.

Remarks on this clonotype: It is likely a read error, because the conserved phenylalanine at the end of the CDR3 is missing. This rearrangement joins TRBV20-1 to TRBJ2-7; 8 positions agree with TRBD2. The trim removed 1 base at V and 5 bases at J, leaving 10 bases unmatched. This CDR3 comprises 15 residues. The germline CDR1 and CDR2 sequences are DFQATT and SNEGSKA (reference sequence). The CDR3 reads CSARGAGGLHNEQYY. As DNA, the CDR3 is TGCAGTGCTAGAGGTGCGGGAGGACTCCATAACGAGCAGTACTAC.

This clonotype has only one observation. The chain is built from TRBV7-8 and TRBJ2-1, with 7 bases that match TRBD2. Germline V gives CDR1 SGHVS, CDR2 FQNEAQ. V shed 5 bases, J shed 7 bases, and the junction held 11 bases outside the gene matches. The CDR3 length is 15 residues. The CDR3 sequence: CASSVLTGGGNEQFF. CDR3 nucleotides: TGTGCCAGCAGCGTCCTTACGGGGGGTGGGAATGAGCAGTTCTTC.

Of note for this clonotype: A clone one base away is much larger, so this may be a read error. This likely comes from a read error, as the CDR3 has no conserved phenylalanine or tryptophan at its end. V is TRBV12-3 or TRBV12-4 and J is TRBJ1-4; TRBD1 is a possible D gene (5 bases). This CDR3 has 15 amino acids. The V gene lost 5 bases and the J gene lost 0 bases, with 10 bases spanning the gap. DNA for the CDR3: TGTGCCAGCAGTCAAACAGGATCAACTAATGAAAAACTGTTTTTA. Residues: CASSQTGSTNEKLFL.

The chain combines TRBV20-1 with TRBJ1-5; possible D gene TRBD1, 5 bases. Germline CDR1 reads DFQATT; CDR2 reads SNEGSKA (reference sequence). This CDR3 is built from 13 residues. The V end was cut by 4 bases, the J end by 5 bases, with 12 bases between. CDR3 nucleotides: TGCAGTGCTAAGGGGTTTGGCGATCAGCCCCAGCATTTT. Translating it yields CSAKGFGDQPQHF.

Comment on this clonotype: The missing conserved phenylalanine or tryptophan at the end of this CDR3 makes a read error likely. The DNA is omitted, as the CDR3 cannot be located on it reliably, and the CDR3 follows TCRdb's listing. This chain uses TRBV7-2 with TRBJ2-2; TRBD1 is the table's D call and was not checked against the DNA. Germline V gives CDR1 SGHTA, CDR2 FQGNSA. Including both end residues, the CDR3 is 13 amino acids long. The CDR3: CASSPGIMRRYAV.

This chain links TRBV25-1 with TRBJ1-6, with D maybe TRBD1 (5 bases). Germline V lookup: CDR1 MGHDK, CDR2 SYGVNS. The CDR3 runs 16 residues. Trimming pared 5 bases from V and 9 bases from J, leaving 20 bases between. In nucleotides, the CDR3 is TGTGCCAGCAGTTCACCGGGACTTCCATCCGGTTCACCCCTCCACTTT. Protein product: CASSSPGLPSGSPLHF.

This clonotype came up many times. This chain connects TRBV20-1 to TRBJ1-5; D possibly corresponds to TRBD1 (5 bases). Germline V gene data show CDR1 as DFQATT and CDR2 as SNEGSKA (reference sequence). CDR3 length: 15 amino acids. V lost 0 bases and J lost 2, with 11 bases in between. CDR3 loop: CSARDDSGGNQPQHF. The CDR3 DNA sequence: TGCAGTGCTAGAGATGACTCGGGGGGCAATCAGCCCCAGCATTTT.